This entry lists 24 T cell receptor beta chains sequenced from one sample in a study of blood T cells in healthy people across ages. With a J-beta primer mix and a sample-barcoded 5' primer, a second PCR ran roughly 6 to 12 cycles. Using its own MiXCR run on the 5' RACE reads, TCRdb lists one record per CDR3 protein. The sample gives some 1.1 million distinct CDR3 sequences, more than 30% of which show up once; around 13% is in the top ten. Sequencing input: blood. These receptors were collected from a man younger than 30 in good health.

The rearrangement joins TRBV7-6 to TRBJ2-3, with 11 bases identical to TRBD1. Germline lookup yields CDR1 SGHVS and CDR2 FNYEAQ. Germline trimming cut 1 base from V and 3 bases from J; bases unmatched to any gene: 3. This CDR3 has 16 amino acids. The chain's CDR3 is CASSLGGQGVTDTQYF. For the CDR3, the DNA is TGTGCCAGCAGCTTAGGGGGACAGGGGGTTACAGATACGCAGTATTTT. The entire variable domain, with the rest obtained from reference TRBV7-6 and TRBJ2-3, is as follows: GAGVSQSPRYKVTKRGQDVALRCDPISGHVSLYWYRQALGQGPEFLTYFNYEAQQDKSGLPNDRFSAERPEGSISTLTIQRTEQRDSAMYRCASSLGGQGVTDTQYFGPGTRLTVL.

This clonotype was seen a handful of times. This chain uses TRBV7-2 with TRBJ2-1, with TRBD2 as a possible D gene (5 bases). Germline CDR1 SGHTA, CDR2 FQGNSA. There are 17 residues in the CDR3. V was shortened by 4 bases and J by 0 bases, with 16 bases between the two germline ends. The CDR3 DNA reads TGTGCCAGCAGCTCCGGACGGACTTTGAGCTCCTACAATGAGCAGTTCTTC. Translated: CASSSGRTLSSYNEQFF.

The V call is TRBV30, the J call TRBJ2-1; maybe TRBD1 (6 bases). Trimming left V 1 base short and J 6 bases short, with 19 bases between. From germline, CDR1 is GTSNPN and CDR2 SVGIG (reference sequence). The CDR3 extends over 16 amino acids. The CDR3 is CAWSDPRGGSLNEQFF. The CDR3, as DNA: TGTGCCTGGAGTGACCCCCGAGGGGGATCTCTCAATGAGCAGTTCTTC.

For this clonotype: Germline is not matched at one junction end, which may reflect a read error. The V and J genes are TRBV10-3 and TRBJ2-1; D might be TRBD1 (6 bases). The CDR3 runs 15 residues. Germline V CDR1 and CDR2: ENHRY, SYGVKD. CDR3 nucleotide sequence: TGTGCCGTCAGTGTAAACAAGGGGACATACAATGAGCAGTTCTTC. Protein sequence: CAVSVNKGTYNEQFF.

The chain combines TRBV4-3 with TRBJ1-5; 9 bases match TRBD1. With V trimmed by 0 bases and J by 5 bases, 5 bases remained unmatched. Germline V gene sequence: CDR1 LGHNA, CDR2 YSLEER. CDR3 length equals 16 residues. The CDR3 nucleotides are TGCGCCAGCAGCCAAGATGGGACAGGGCTACATCAGCCCCAGCATTTT. Protein sequence: CASSQDGTGLHQPQHF.

This rearrangement joins TRBV14 to TRBJ1-6; 9 bases agree with TRBD1. Germline lookup yields CDR1 SGHDN and CDR2 FVKESK. V dropped 1 base and J dropped 6; count of bases not matched to a gene: 1. The CDR3 length is 15 residues. The CDR3 DNA reads TGTGCCAGCAGCCAAGCGACAGGGGGTAATTCACCCCTCCACTTT. Amino acid sequence: CASSQATGGNSPLHF. The entire variable domain, with the rest obtained from reference TRBV14 and TRBJ1-6, is as follows: EAGVTQFPSHSVIEKGQTVTLRCDPISGHDNLYWYRRVMGKEIKFLLHFVKESKQDESGMPNNRFLAERTGGTYSTLKVQPAELEDSGVYFCASSQATGGNSPLHFGNGTRLTVT.

The rearrangement uses TRBV20-1 and TRBJ2-1, with D possibly being TRBD1 (6 bases). The germline CDR1 and CDR2 sequences are DFQATT and SNEGSKA (reference sequence). With 0 bases removed from V and 5 bases from J, the gap between germline ends came to 11 bases. The length of the CDR3 is 14 residues. The CDR3: CSARDPGHHNEQFF. Written as DNA, the CDR3 is TGCAGTGCTAGAGACCCGGGACACCACAATGAGCAGTTCTTC.

The J gene is TRBJ1-4, the V gene TRBV6-1; D uncertain. Trimming stripped 5 bases from V and 6 bases from J, with 10 bases between. CDR3 length: 13 residues. From germline, CDR1 is MNHNS and CDR2 SASEGT. This chain's CDR3 is CASSPQFDEKLFF. CDR3 in DNA: TGTGCCAGCAGTCCCCAATTCGATGAAAAACTGTTTTTT.

This clonotype was observed a few times. The chain links TRBV7-2 to TRBJ2-1; D remains ambiguous. The germline V gene has CDR1 SGHTA and CDR2 FQGNSA. Trimming took off 4 bases at V and 8 bases at J, with 9 bases between the two ends. This CDR3 contains 12 residues. As DNA, the CDR3 is TGTGCCAGCAGCTGGATGGGCGATGAGCAGTTCTTC. Its translation: CASSWMGDEQFF.

This clonotype was observed once. Sequence at one end of the junction differs from germline and may be a read error. The V gene is TRBV29-1, the J gene TRBJ1-2, with D unclear. Looked up from germline, CDR1 is SQVTM and CDR2 is ANQGSEA. The CDR3 length is 10 residues. The CDR3 protein is CSVFAYGYNF. For the CDR3, the DNA is TGCAGCGTTTTCGCCTATGGCTACAACTTC.

This chain uses TRBV11-1 with TRBJ2-1; TRBD1 or TRBD2 may be the D gene (6 bases each). The end of the DNA is better explained by TRBJ2-7, so the J call may be wrong. Germline-derived CDR1 and CDR2 are SGHAT and FQDESV (reference sequence). This CDR3 region has 14 residues. The CDR3 DNA sequence: TGTGCCAGCAGCTTAGCCTCGGGGGCGAATGAGCAGTACTTC. Translating gives CASSLASGANEQYF.

The chain uses TRBV5-6 and TRBJ2-3; D is possibly TRBD1 (6 bases). The germline V gene encodes CDR1 SGHDT and CDR2 YYEEEE. The germline V and J ends were trimmed by 1 base and 7 bases, with 13 bases remaining between them. This CDR3 contains 14 residues. The CDR3 sequence: CASSLYQGLYTQYF. The CDR3 DNA reads as TGTGCCAGCAGCTTGTATCAGGGGCTGTATACGCAGTATTTT.

Details on this clonotype: A read error may account for a junction end that differs from germline. J is TRBJ2-1 and V is TRBV5-1, with D unresolved. This CDR3 comprises 15 residues. Germline assignment: CDR1 SGHRS and CDR2 YFSETQ. The CDR3 spells CASSPALVDYSEQFF. In DNA form, the CDR3 reads TGCGCCAGCAGCCCTGCGTTGGTGGATTACAGTGAGCAGTTCTTC.

This clonotype was seen at least ten times. The V and J genes are TRBV12-3 or TRBV12-4 and TRBJ1-4; the match to TRBD1 covers 9 bases. CDR3 length: 14 amino acids. The V gene end was trimmed by 5 bases and the J gene end by 11 bases; junction bases not matched to a gene: 9. The CDR3 coding sequence is TGTGCCAGCAGTCCGGGACAGGGAACGGAGAAACTGTTTTTT. This sequence encodes CASSPGQGTEKLFF.

This rearrangement joins TRBV11-2 to TRBJ2-4, with D unclear. CDR3 size: 15 residues. Germline CDR1 reads SGHAT; CDR2 reads FQNNGV. Trimming cost V 6 bases and J 5 bases, with 17 bases left between them. CDR3: CASSPDGKSQNIQYF. The CDR3 coding sequence is TGTGCCAGCAGTCCGGACGGCAAATCCCAAAACATTCAGTACTTC.

This sequence joins TRBV3-1 and TRBJ2-5; 11 bases are a match to TRBD2. This CDR3 has 16 residues. The trim removed 4 bases at V and 2 bases at J, leaving 6 bases unmatched. Germline V gene data show CDR1 as LGHDT and CDR2 as YNNKEL (reference sequence). CDR3 sequence: CASSPFSGGVQETQYF. The CDR3 DNA reads as TGTGCCAGCAGCCCGTTTAGCGGGGGGGTACAAGAGACCCAGTACTTC.

The chain carries TRBV20-1 and TRBJ2-3, with 10 bases fitting TRBD2. The CDR3 runs 16 residues. The germline V gene has CDR1 DFQATT and CDR2 SNEGSKA (reference sequence). V gave up 3 bases and J gave up 0 bases; unmatched junction bases: 6. CDR3 sequence: CSARSLAGASTDTQYF. The CDR3 nucleotides are TGCAGTGCTAGGAGCCTAGCGGGGGCTAGCACAGATACGCAGTATTTT.

The chain couples TRBV6-2 or TRBV6-3 to TRBJ2-1; 13 bases agree with TRBD2. Germline values: CDR1 MNHEY, CDR2 SVGEGT. V was pared by 10 bases and J by 5 bases, with 5 bases of the junction left unmatched. This CDR3 contains 14 residues. DNA of the CDR3: TGTGCCACCATACTAGCGGGGGGGAACAATGAGCAGTTCTTC. Residues: CATILAGGNNEQFF.

This clonotype has a count of ten or more. V gene TRBV5-1 combines with J gene TRBJ1-1; perhaps TRBD1 as D (6 bases). Trimming cost V 2 bases and J 5 bases, with 13 bases left between them. The germline CDR1 and CDR2 sequences are SGHRS and YFSETQ. The CDR3 is 14 residues long. The CDR3 protein is CASSFGGSETEAFF. The CDR3 nucleotides are TGCGCCAGCAGCTTTGGGGGCTCTGAGACTGAAGCTTTCTTT.

The gene calls are TRBV6-2 or TRBV6-3 and TRBJ1-2; D gene unclear. This CDR3 has 14 amino acids. Per the germline V gene, CDR1 is MNHEY and CDR2 is SVGEGT. The V and J ends lost 5 bases and 7 bases respectively, with 17 bases between them. For the CDR3, the DNA is TGTGCCAGCAGTCGCCCCGTAAAAGATGGTGGCTACACCTTC. Amino acids: CASSRPVKDGGYTF.

CDR3 amino acids: CSVEGWGGGTGELFF. CDR3 nucleotides: TGCAGCGTTGAAGGATGGGGAGGAGGCACCGGGGAGCTGTTTTTT. The chain links TRBV29-1 to TRBJ2-2; D possibly corresponds to TRBD2 (6 bases). The germline V and J ends were trimmed by 1 base and 4 bases, with 13 bases remaining between them. The CDR3 is 15 residues long. Germline CDR1 SQVTM, CDR2 ANQGSEA.

The chain carries TRBV3-1 and TRBJ2-2; 9 nucleotides line up with TRBD2. The CDR3 is 17 residues long. Trimming took 1 base from V and 2 from J; bases not matched to a gene: 5. The germline V gene has CDR1 LGHDT and CDR2 YNNKEL (reference sequence). This chain's CDR3 is CASSQGSGGPNTGELFF. CDR3 sequence (DNA): TGTGCCAGCAGCCAAGGTAGCGGGGGACCAAACACCGGGGAGCTGTTTTTT. The full variable domain, with the rest looked up from reference TRBV3-1 and TRBJ2-2, is DTAVSQTPKYLVTQMGNDKSIKCEQNLGHDTMYWYKQDSKKFLKIMFSYNNKELIINETVPNRFSPKSPDKAHLNLHINSLELGDSAVYFCASSQGSGGPNTGELFFGEGSRLTVL.

The V call is TRBV7-2, the J call TRBJ2-1; possible D gene TRBD2, 6 bases. V lost 2 bases, J lost 3 bases, and 11 bases lay in between. The CDR3 spans 15 residues. Germline-derived CDR1 and CDR2 are SGHTA and FQGNSA. The CDR3 here is CASSLSRGDYNEQFF. In DNA form, the CDR3 reads TGTGCCAGCAGCTTATCACGCGGGGACTACAATGAGCAGTTCTTC.

The chain has TRBV4-1 and TRBJ2-4; D gene ambiguous. The V gene's germline CDR1 is MGHRA and CDR2 YSYEKL. CDR3 size: 14 residues. Trimming left V 0 bases short and J 13 bases short, with 16 bases between. The CDR3 coding sequence is TGCGCCAGCAGCCAAGATATCCTCTATGAAGAGCAGTACTTC. It codes for CASSQDILYEEQYF.